This TCR beta chain stems from a study of blood T cell repertoires in acute mononucleosis (dated by TCRdb to 2018 to 2021). Study-level background: Convalescent samples were collected 5 to 8 months after the acute presentation, representing the memory response. The mean blood EBV load was 3.5 to 4 log10 genome copies per million B cells in acute infection and 2.6 at convalescence. Study-wide findings and limitations: With just a few donors in the cohort, the group averages were based on very few individuals. Only roughly 8.1% of unique acute clonotypes persisted into convalescence, yet these made up most of the response; new diverse de novo clonotypes seemingly replaced the rest. Both chains appeared to be involved in GLC-BM selection, with public TCRbeta motifs on BV14-BJ2 and BV20-BJ1 being observed alongside a TCRalpha motif on AV5-AJ31. Because only a fraction of each donor's blood was analyzed, sampling error might partly explain the low overlap between acute and convalescent clonotypes.

This clone was recorded at least ten times. Per-nucleotide qualities are absent, and no much larger clonotype sits a single base away. Total RNA from at least 8,000 sorted tetramer+ CD8 T cells was reverse transcribed into cDNA for TCR profiling. PCR amplification of CDR3 regions used primers annealing to V and J regions and added unique molecular identifiers so that templates could be tracked. Profiling of the TCRalpha and TCRbeta chains was done on the immunoSEQ platform, including the sequencing and error-correction standards of that platform. The authors processed their data as follows. Clonal copy numbers were corrected for sequencing and PCR errors, and CDR3s were defined per IMGT conventions. Analysis was restricted to productive rearrangements and performed with immunoSEQ Analyzer versions 2.0 and 3.0, while gene-pairing frequencies underwent further processing in Microsoft Excel. Circos plots were used to display V-J pairings, and MEME together with a custom motifSearch program was used to find CDR3 motifs. The probability of generation of TCR sequences was calculated using the OLGA algorithm. A clonotype seen at both visits was called persistent, a clonotype seen only at the acute visit was called nonpersistent, and a clonotype seen only at convalescence was called de novo. Any amino acid clonotype used by more than one donor was defined as a public TCR. TCRdb limited this immuneACCESS table to in-frame rearrangements with V and J called. A share of clones is missing; checked studies link under half to unresolved V genes, and the rest is unexplained. V and J calls and clone size are as listed in that table; D and trimming were resolved from the DNA. The sample yields 750 to 1,000 clones; 32% were counted once. About half of the sample is taken by the ten largest.

The time point tag for this specimen amounts to: convalescence about 6 months (5-8 months) after acute presentation (visit 7). Over the course of primary infection, this study followed CD8 T cell responses against two immunodominant EBV epitopes, BRLF1 109 (YVL-BR) and BMLF1 280 (GLC-BM). Primary EBV infection was indicated by a positive serum heterophile antibody test and EBV viral capsid antigen-specific IgM. Magnetic positive selection (MACS) was first used to enrich total CD8 T cells from PBMCs. A FACSAria III was used to sort live CD3+ CD8+ tetramer+ cells to a purity above 85%. Cell sorting used a PE-conjugated tetramer carrying the BMLF1 280-288 peptide. At both acute infection and convalescence, EBV epitope-specific CD8 T cells were tetramer-sorted, and the TCR repertoires of those cells were deep-sequenced directly ex vivo. A few people aged roughly 18 to 29 with clinical acute infectious mononucleosis and laboratory evidence of primary EBV infection were used as donors. Heparinized peripheral blood was drawn at clinical presentation with mononucleosis symptoms and again about 6 months later. PBMCs were isolated by Ficoll-Paque density gradient centrifugation.

Trimming leaves V shorter by 6 bases and J shorter by 8 bases, with the junction holding 9 bases beyond the gene matches. CDR1 and CDR2 are drawn from the germline V gene: MDHEN, SYDVKM. From the cysteine through the phenylalanine, the CDR3 covers 15 amino acids. Only CDR3 DNA is held: 45 bases, read in frame from base 1. The chain is encoded by TRBV28 joined to TRBJ2-1; 11 bases in the junction line up with TRBD2. The clonotype originates from a young man with infectious mononucleosis caused by EBV. The sequences come from EBV GLC epitope tetramer+ CD8+ T cells sorted from PBMCs, collected during convalescence from infectious mononucleosis. The cell subset or site label, as the study defines it: CD8 T cells binding tetramer with EBV BMLF1 280-288 peptide (GLC-BM). The CDR3 region: CASSPTSGSVYEQFF. The DNA sequence reads TGTGCCAGCAGCCCCACTAGCGGGAGTGTATATGAGCAGTTCTTC.